This T cell receptor beta chain is from a study of beta chain features in type 1 diabetes. Across the study: Sorted cells numbering under 110 million were examined across all samples.

To note about this clone: Its antigen is unidentified.

General study points: All four CD4+ subsets of Type 1 diabetes patients contained TCRB CDR3s that were moderately but significantly shorter. Within patients, naive, central memory and Treg TCRB repertoires seemed more similar than within healthy donors.

The study reverse transcribed the entire isolated RNA, so it sequenced expressed TCRB transcripts. The assay was immunoSEQ multiplex PCR, and TCRdb's table has in-frame clones only and misses some. In the table there are around 340,000 clones, 15% to 20% of which are singletons. Material: naive CD4+ T cells from blood. The TCR comes from a woman aged 18-29 years in good health.

Here the CDR3 reads CASSQSLSGGASQFF. CDR3 nucleotide sequence: TGCGCCAGCAGCCAGTCCCTTAGCGGGGGCGCCTCTCAGTTCTTC. The J gene is TRBJ2-1, the V gene TRBV4-3, with 9 bases aligning to TRBD2. The germline V gene encodes CDR1 LGHNA and CDR2 YSLEER. There are 15 residues in the CDR3. V lost 3 bases and J lost 13; bases outside the gene matches: 13.